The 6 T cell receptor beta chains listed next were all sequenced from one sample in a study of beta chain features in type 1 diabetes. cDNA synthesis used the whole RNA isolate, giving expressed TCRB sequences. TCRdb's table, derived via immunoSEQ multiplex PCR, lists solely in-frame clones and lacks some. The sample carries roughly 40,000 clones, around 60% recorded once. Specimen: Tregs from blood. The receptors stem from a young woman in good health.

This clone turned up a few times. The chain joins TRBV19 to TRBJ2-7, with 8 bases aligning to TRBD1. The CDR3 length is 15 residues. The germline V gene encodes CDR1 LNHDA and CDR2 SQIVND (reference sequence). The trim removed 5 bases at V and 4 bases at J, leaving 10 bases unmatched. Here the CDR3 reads CASSWASGGMYEQYF. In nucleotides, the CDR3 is TGTGCCAGTAGTTGGGCGTCAGGGGGCATGTACGAGCAGTACTTC.

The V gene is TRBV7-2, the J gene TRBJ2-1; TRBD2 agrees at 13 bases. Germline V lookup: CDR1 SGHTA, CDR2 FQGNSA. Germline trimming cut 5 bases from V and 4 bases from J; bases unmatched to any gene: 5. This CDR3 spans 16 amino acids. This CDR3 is CASSQILAGGYNEQFF. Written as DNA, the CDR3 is TGTGCCAGCAGCCAGATACTAGCGGGAGGGTACAATGAGCAGTTCTTC.

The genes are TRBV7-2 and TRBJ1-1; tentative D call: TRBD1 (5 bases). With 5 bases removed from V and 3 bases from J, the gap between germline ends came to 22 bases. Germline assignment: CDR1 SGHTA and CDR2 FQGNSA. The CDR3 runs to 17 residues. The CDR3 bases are TGTGCCAGCAGCCGAGCACCAGGGATACGTGGGGACACTGAAGCTTTCTTT. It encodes CASSRAPGIRGDTEAFF.

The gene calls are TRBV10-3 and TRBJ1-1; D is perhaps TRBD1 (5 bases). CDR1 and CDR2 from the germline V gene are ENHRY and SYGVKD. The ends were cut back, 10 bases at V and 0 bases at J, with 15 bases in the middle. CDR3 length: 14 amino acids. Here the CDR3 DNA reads TGTGCCACCACCCTGACAGAGCTGAACACTGAAGCTTTCTTT. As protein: CATTLTELNTEAFF.

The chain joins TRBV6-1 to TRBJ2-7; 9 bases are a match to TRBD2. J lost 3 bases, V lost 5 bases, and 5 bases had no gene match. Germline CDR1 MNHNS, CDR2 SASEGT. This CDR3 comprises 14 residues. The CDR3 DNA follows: TGTGCCAGCAGTTTAGCGGGAGTTTTCTACGAGCAGTACTTC. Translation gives CASSLAGVFYEQYF.

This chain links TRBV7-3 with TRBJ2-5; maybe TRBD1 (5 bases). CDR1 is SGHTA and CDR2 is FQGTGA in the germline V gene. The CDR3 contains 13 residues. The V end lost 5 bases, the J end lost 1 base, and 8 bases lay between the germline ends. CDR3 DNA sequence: TGTGCCAGCAGCCGTGGGGCCCAAGAGACCCAGTACTTC. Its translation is CASSRGAQETQYF. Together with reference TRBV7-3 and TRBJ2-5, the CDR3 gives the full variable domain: GAGVSQTPSNKVTEKGKYVELRCDPISGHTALYWYRQSLGQGPEFLIYFQGTGAADDSGLPNDRFFAVRPEGSVSTLKIQRTERGDSAVYLCASSRGAQETQYFGPGTRLLVL.